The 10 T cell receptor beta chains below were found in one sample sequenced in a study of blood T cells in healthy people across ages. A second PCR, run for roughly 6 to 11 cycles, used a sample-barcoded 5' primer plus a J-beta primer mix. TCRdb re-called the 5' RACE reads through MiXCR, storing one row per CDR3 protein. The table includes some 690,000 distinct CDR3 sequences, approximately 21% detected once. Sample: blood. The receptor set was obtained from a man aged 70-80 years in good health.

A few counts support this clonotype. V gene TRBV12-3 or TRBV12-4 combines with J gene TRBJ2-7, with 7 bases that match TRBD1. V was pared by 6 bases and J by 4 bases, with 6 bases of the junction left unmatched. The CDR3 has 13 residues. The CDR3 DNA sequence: TGTGCCAGCAGAATGGGGACAGAGTACGAGCAGTACTTC. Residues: CASRMGTEYEQYF.

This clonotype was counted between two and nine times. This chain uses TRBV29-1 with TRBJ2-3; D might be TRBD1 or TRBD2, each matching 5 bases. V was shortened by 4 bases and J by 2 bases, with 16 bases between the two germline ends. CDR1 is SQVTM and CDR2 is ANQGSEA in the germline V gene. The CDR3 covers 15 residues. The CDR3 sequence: CSVGEPGAPTDTQYF. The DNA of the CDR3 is TGCAGCGTTGGGGAACCCGGGGCACCCACAGATACGCAGTATTTT.

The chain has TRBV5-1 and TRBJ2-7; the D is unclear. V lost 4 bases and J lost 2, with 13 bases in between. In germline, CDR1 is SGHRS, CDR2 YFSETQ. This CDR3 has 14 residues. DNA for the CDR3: TGCGCCAGCAGCGCGGATCTAATCCCCTACGAGCAGTACTTC. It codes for CASSADLIPYEQYF.

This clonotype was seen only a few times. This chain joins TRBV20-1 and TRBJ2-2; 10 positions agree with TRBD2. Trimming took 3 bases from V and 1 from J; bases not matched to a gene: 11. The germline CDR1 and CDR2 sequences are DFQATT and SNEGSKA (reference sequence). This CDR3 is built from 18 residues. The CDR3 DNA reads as TGCAGTGCTAGCGGGGTGGGACTAGCGTTTGTGAACACCGGGGAGCTGTTTTTT. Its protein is CSASGVGLAFVNTGELFF.

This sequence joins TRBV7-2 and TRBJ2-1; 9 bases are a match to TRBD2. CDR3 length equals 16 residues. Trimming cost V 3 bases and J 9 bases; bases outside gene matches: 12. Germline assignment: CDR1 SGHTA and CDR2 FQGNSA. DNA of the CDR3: TGTGCCAGCAGCTTCTCCCGGGCGGGGGGGCTGGGTGAGCAGTTCTTC. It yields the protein CASSFSRAGGLGEQFF.

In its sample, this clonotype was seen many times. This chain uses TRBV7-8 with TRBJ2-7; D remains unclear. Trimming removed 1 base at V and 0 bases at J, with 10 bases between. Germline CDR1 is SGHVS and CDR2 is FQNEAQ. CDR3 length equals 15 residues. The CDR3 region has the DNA TGTGCCAGCAGCTTAGTGGCAGGACCCTCCTACGAGCAGTACTTC. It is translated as CASSLVAGPSYEQYF.

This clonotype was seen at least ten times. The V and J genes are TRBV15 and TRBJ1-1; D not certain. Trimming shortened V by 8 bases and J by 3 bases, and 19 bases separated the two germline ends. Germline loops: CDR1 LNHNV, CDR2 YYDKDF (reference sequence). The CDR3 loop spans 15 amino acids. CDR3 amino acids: CATGGVGTWDTEAFF. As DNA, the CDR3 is TGTGCCACCGGCGGGGTGGGTACATGGGACACTGAAGCTTTCTTT.

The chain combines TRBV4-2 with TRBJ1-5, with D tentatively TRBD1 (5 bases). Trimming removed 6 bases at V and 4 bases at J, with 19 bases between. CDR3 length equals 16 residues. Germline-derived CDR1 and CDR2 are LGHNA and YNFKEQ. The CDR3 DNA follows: TGTGCCAGCAGTTACGAAGGGGTTCTGCGAAATCAGCCCCAGCATTTT. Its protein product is CASSYEGVLRNQPQHF.

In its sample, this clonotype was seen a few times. The CDR3 loop reads CASSLGFWTAEQYF. CDR3 in DNA: TGTGCCAGCAGCTTAGGGTTCTGGACTGCCGAGCAGTACTTC. The V call is TRBV7-2, the J call TRBJ2-1; TRBD2 might be the D (5 bases). With the DNA end fitting TRBJ2-7 better, the J assignment may be wrong. CDR1 is SGHTA and CDR2 is FQGNSA in the germline V gene. The CDR3 loop spans 14 amino acids.

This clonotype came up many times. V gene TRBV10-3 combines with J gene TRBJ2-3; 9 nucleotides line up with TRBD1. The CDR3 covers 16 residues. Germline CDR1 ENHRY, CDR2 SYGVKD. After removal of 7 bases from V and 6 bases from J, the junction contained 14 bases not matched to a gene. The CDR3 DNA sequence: TGTGCCATCACTTCAAGGACAGGGGCTGATTTGGATACGCAGTATTTT. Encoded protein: CAITSRTGADLDTQYF.